These 4 T cell receptor beta chains came from one sample sequenced in a study of blood T cell repertoires in COVID-19. TCRdb's copy holds only in-frame clones and misses some; the assay was immunoSEQ multiplex PCR. The data hold hundreds of thousands of clones, with more than 70% observed a single time. Sequencing was performed on PBMCs or T cells enriched from blood (not recorded which). The receptors shown here come from a man aged 30 to 39 with acute COVID-19.

The chain combines TRBV7-6 with TRBJ2-7; D unclear. V lost 3 bases, J lost 6 bases, and 6 bases lay in between. Germline CDR1 and CDR2: SGHVS and FNYEAQ. The CDR3 extends over 11 amino acids. CDR3 DNA sequence: TGTGCCAGCAGCTTGGGCCGCGAGCAGTACTTC. Translation gives CASSLGREQYF. Complete variable domain (other parts from reference TRBV7-6 and TRBJ2-7): GAGVSQSPRYKVTKRGQDVALRCDPISGHVSLYWYRQALGQGPEFLTYFNYEAQQDKSGLPNDRFSAERPEGSISTLTIQRTEQRDSAMYRCASSLGREQYFGPGTRLTVT.

The V call is TRBV9, the J call TRBJ1-2, with D perhaps matching TRBD1 (5 bases). CDR1 is SGDLS and CDR2 is YYNGEE in the germline V gene. The germline V and J ends were trimmed by 3 bases and 4 bases, with 10 bases remaining between them. This CDR3 is built from 13 residues. CDR3: CASSDWGLYGYTF. The CDR3 DNA follows: TGTGCCAGCAGCGACTGGGGCCTCTATGGCTACACCTTC.

The gene calls are TRBV19 and TRBJ2-6; D might be TRBD2 (7 bases). Trimming shortened V by 3 bases and J by 0 bases, and 9 bases separated the two germline ends. Germline-derived CDR1 and CDR2 are LNHDA and SQIVND (reference sequence). The CDR3 extends over 16 amino acids. CDR3 protein: CASSMGGGSGANVLTF. The CDR3 DNA is TGTGCCAGTAGTATGGGAGGGGGCTCTGGGGCCAACGTCCTGACTTTC.

V and J are TRBV7-2 and TRBJ1-1; D not resolved. The CDR3 sequence is 14 residues long. From germline, CDR1 is SGHTA and CDR2 FQGNSA. The ends were cut back, 7 bases at V and 3 bases at J, with 15 bases in the middle. CDR3 amino acids: CASTLGVEHTEAFF. CDR3 DNA sequence: TGTGCCAGCACCTTGGGTGTGGAGCACACTGAAGCTTTCTTT. Drawing the rest from reference TRBV7-2 and TRBJ1-1, the complete variable domain is GAGVSQSPSNKVTEKGKDVELRCDPISGHTALYWYRQSLGQGLEFLIYFQGNSAPDKSGLPSDRFSAERTGGSVSTLTIQRTQQEDSAVYLCASTLGVEHTEAFFGQGTRLTVV.